These T cell receptor beta chains were read from a single sample in a study of blood T cell repertoires in COVID-19. Profiled with immunoSEQ multiplex PCR; TCRdb holds only in-frame clones, not every one. The profile shows roughly 200,000 clones, around nine tenths of them singletons. Sequenced input: peripheral blood. The receptors derive from a woman aged 40 to 55 who had recovered from COVID-19. Both conserved end residues are part of each CDR3. A D gene is named only where the DNA matches it firmly. Rows may omit the clone size; those that give it use once, few, many or a size class.

v_gene: TRBV7-2; j_gene: TRBJ1-5; d_gene: NA; abundance: NA; CDR3nt: TGTGCCAGCAGCTTAGCTCCAGTTAATCAGCCCCAGCATTTT; CDR3aa: CASSLAPVNQPQHF
v_gene: TRBV4-3; j_gene: TRBJ2-5; d_gene: TRBD2; abundance: NA; CDR3nt: TGCGCCAGCAGCCTAGGACTAGAACAAGAGACCCAGTACTTC; CDR3aa: CASSLGLEQETQYF
v_gene: TRBV19; j_gene: TRBJ2-6; d_gene: TRBD1; abundance: NA; CDR3nt: TGTGCCAGTAGGGGACAGGAACGATCGACTGGGGCCAACGTCCTGACTTTC; CDR3aa: CASRGQERSTGANVLTF
v_gene: TRBV6-4; j_gene: TRBJ1-1; d_gene: TRBD1; abundance: NA; CDR3nt: TGTGCCAGCAGTTTAAGGACAGGGGGCACTGAAGCTTTCTTT; CDR3aa: CASSLRTGGTEAFF
v_gene: TRBV5-4; j_gene: TRBJ2-1; d_gene: NA; abundance: NA; CDR3nt: TGTGCCAGCAGCTCTAACAATGAGCAGTTCTTC; CDR3aa: CASSSNNEQFF
v_gene: TRBV10-3; j_gene: TRBJ1-5; d_gene: NA; abundance: NA; CDR3nt: TGTGCCATCAGTGGGGGCCAGGGCAATCAGCCCCAGCATTTT; CDR3aa: CAISGGQGNQPQHF
v_gene: TRBV6-5; j_gene: TRBJ1-6; d_gene: NA; abundance: NA; CDR3nt: TGTGCCAGCTCAAAGTGGACAGAAAATTCACCCCTCCACTTT; CDR3aa: CASSKWTENSPLHF
v_gene: TRBV7-6; j_gene: TRBJ2-3; d_gene: TRBD1; abundance: NA; CDR3nt: TGTGCCAGCAGCTTAGAGACAGGGGAACGCACAGATACGCAGTATTTT; CDR3aa: CASSLETGERTDTQYF
v_gene: TRBV5-1; j_gene: TRBJ2-7; d_gene: NA; abundance: NA; CDR3nt: TGCGCCAGCAGCCCCCACCCACAGGTTTACGAGCAGTACTTC; CDR3aa: CASSPHPQVYEQYF
v_gene: TRBV10-3; j_gene: TRBJ2-7; d_gene: TRBD1; abundance: NA; CDR3nt: TGTGCCATCAGAGGGACAGGGGGCTCTTACGAGCAGTACTTC; CDR3aa: CAIRGTGGSYEQYF
v_gene: TRBV3-1/TRBV3-2; j_gene: TRBJ1-6; d_gene: NA; abundance: NA; CDR3nt: TGTGCCAGCAGCCCCTTGGATCCAGCCCTGGGGGCAACCTATAATTCACCCCTCCACTTT; CDR3aa: CASSPLDPALGATYNSPLHF
v_gene: TRBV11-3; j_gene: TRBJ2-2; d_gene: NA; abundance: once; CDR3nt: TGTGCCAGCAGCTTAGAATCAGTGGCCGGGGAGCTGTTTTTT; CDR3aa: CASSLESVAGELFF
v_gene: TRBV5-4; j_gene: TRBJ2-5; d_gene: NA; abundance: NA; CDR3nt: TGTGCCAGCAGCTTGACGGGGAGAGGGTCGCAAGAGACCCAGTACTTC; CDR3aa: CASSLTGRGSQETQYF
v_gene: TRBV3-1/TRBV3-2; j_gene: TRBJ1-1; d_gene: NA; abundance: NA; CDR3nt: TGTGCCAGCAGCCAAGAGTGGACAGCGAACACTGAAGCTTTCTTT; CDR3aa: CASSQEWTANTEAFF
v_gene: TRBV4-1; j_gene: TRBJ1-3; d_gene: NA; abundance: NA; CDR3nt: TGCGCCAGCAGCCAAGAGGCAGGTCCCTCTGGAAACACCATATATTTT; CDR3aa: CASSQEAGPSGNTIYF
v_gene: TRBV24-1; j_gene: TRBJ1-2; d_gene: TRBD1; abundance: NA; CDR3nt: TGTGCCACCAGTGATCGGGACAGGGGAGTTATGGACTATGGCTACACCTTC; CDR3aa: CATSDRDRGVMDYGYTF
v_gene: TRBV18; j_gene: TRBJ1-1; d_gene: NA; abundance: NA; CDR3nt: TGTGCCAGCTCACCTCGACCCCGGGAGACTGAAGCTTTCTTT; CDR3aa: CASSPRPRETEAFF
v_gene: TRBV10-3; j_gene: TRBJ1-2; d_gene: NA; abundance: once; CDR3nt: TGTGCCATCAGTGACCCCAGGATAAACTATGGCTACACCTTC; CDR3aa: CAISDPRINYGYTF
v_gene: TRBV6-1; j_gene: TRBJ2-2; d_gene: NA; abundance: few; CDR3nt: TGTGCCAGCAGCCGGTCCCGGGACGGGGAGCTGTTTTTT; CDR3aa: CASSRSRDGELFF
v_gene: TRBV19; j_gene: TRBJ2-7; d_gene: TRBD2; abundance: NA; CDR3nt: TGTGCCAGTAGTATAAAGCGGGAGGGCCCGAGGGAGCAGTACTTC; CDR3aa: CASSIKREGPREQYF
v_gene: TRBV7-9; j_gene: TRBJ1-4; d_gene: NA; abundance: NA; CDR3nt: TGTGCCAGCAGCTTAGACTACAGGTCTAAACTGTTTTTT; CDR3aa: CASSLDYRSKLFF
v_gene: TRBV5-1; j_gene: TRBJ1-5; d_gene: NA; abundance: NA; CDR3nt: TGCGCCAGCAGCTTGGGCGGGACGTATAGCAATCAGCCCCAGCATTTT; CDR3aa: CASSLGGTYSNQPQHF
v_gene: TRBV11-2; j_gene: TRBJ2-5; d_gene: TRBD2; abundance: NA; CDR3nt: TGTGCCAGCAGCTTAGTCGTCCGGGGGGGGCAAGAGACCCAGTACTTC; CDR3aa: CASSLVVRGGQETQYF
v_gene: TRBV4-1; j_gene: TRBJ2-2; d_gene: NA; abundance: NA; CDR3nt: TGCGCCAGCAGCTCTGGGGGGAAGGCCGGGGAGCTGTTTTTT; CDR3aa: CASSSGGKAGELFF
v_gene: TRBV6-5; j_gene: TRBJ1-1; d_gene: NA; abundance: NA; CDR3nt: TGTGCCAGCAGTTACTCTAAAGACACCGACGCTTTCTTT; CDR3aa: CASSYSKDTDAFF
v_gene: TRBV7-2; j_gene: TRBJ2-1; d_gene: NA; abundance: NA; CDR3nt: TGTGCCAGCAGCCAGGGACTGAGCTCCTACAATGAGCAGTTCTTC; CDR3aa: CASSQGLSSYNEQFF
v_gene: TRBV9; j_gene: TRBJ2-1; d_gene: TRBD2; abundance: NA; CDR3nt: TGTGCCAGCAGCGTACGTTCCGCTAGCGGTTACAATGAGCAGTTCTTC; CDR3aa: CASSVRSASGYNEQFF
v_gene: TRBV12-3/TRBV12-4; j_gene: TRBJ1-5; d_gene: NA; abundance: NA; CDR3nt: TGTGCCAGCAGTTTGGGGGAGGATCAGCCCCAGCATTTT; CDR3aa: CASSLGEDQPQHF
v_gene: TRBV7-9; j_gene: TRBJ2-7; d_gene: TRBD1; abundance: NA; CDR3nt: TGTGCCAGCAGCTTCACTCAGGGGGCCACCTACGAGCAGTACTTC; CDR3aa: CASSFTQGATYEQYF
v_gene: TRBV15; j_gene: TRBJ2-4; d_gene: NA; abundance: once; CDR3nt: TGTGCCACCAGCAGAGATGGAGGGTTCGAAGCCAAAAACATTCAGTACTTC; CDR3aa: CATSRDGGFEAKNIQYF
v_gene: TRBV7-9; j_gene: TRBJ2-6; d_gene: NA; abundance: NA; CDR3nt: TGTGCCAGCAGCTCTCGGATGGGGCGTGGGGCCAACGTCCTGACTTTC; CDR3aa: CASSSRMGRGANVLTF
v_gene: TRBV7-2; j_gene: TRBJ2-1; d_gene: TRBD2; abundance: NA; CDR3nt: TGTGCCAGCAGCTTAGCTGTAGCGGGAGTGACCAGCTCCTACAATGAGCAGTTCTTC; CDR3aa: CASSLAVAGVTSSYNEQFF
v_gene: TRBV5-1; j_gene: TRBJ2-7; d_gene: TRBD1; abundance: NA; CDR3nt: TGCGCCAGCAGCTGGACAGGGGGCGGGTACGAGCAGTACTTC; CDR3aa: CASSWTGGGYEQYF